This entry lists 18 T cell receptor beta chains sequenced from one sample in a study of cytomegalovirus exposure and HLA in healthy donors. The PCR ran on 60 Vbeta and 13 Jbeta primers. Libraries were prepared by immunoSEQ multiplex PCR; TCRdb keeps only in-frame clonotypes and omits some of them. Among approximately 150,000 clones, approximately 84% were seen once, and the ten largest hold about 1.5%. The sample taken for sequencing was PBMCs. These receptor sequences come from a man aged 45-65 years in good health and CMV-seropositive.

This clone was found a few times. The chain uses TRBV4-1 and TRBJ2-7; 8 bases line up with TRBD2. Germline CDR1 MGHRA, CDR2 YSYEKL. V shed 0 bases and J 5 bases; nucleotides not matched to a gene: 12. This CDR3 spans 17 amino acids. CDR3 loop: CASSQDPPGGGGDEQYF. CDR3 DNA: TGCGCCAGCAGCCAAGATCCACCGGGGGGGGGCGGTGACGAGCAGTACTTC.

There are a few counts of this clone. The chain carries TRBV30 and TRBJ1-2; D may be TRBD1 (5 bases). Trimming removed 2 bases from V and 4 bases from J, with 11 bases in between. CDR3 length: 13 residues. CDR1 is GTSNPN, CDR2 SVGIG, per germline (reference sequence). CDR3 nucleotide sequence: TGTGCCTGGAGTTCTGCCAGGGTCTATGGCTACACCTTC. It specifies CAWSSARVYGYTF. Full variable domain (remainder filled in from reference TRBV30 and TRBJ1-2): SQTIHQWPATLVQPVGSPLSLECTVEGTSNPNLYWYRQAAGRGLQLLFYSVGIGQISSEVPQNLSASRPQDRQFILSSKKLLLSDSGFYLCAWSSARVYGYTFGSGTRLTVV.

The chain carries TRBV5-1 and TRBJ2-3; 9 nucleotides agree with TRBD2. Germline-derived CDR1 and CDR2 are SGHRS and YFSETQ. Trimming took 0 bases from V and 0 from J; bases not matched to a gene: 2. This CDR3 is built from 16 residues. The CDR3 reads CASSLASGTSTDTQYF. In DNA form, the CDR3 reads TGCGCCAGCAGCTTGGCTAGCGGGACTAGCACAGATACGCAGTATTTT.

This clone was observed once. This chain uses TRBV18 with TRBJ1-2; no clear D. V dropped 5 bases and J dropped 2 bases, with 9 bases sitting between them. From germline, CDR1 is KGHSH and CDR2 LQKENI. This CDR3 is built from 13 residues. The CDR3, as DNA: TGTGCCAGCTCAGGCCAGGCCAACTATGGCTACACCTTC. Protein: CASSGQANYGYTF.

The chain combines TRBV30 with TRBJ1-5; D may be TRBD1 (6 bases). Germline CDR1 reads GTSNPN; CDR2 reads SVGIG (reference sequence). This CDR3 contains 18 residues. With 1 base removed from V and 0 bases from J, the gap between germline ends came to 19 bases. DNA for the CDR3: TGTGCCTGGAGTGCCGGGACATCGGTAATAAATAGCAATCAGCCCCAGCATTTT. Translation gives CAWSAGTSVINSNQPQHF.

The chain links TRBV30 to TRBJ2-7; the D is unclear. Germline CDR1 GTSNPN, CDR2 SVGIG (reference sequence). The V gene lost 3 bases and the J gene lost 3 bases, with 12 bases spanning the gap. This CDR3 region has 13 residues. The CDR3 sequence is CAWRSADFYEQYF. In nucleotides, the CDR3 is TGTGCCTGGAGATCTGCAGATTTCTACGAGCAGTACTTC.

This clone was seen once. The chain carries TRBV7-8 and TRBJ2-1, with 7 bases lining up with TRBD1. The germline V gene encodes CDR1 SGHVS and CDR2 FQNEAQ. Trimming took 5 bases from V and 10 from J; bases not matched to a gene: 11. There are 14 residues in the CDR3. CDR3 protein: CASSQGVRAGEQFF. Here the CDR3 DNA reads TGTGCCAGCAGCCAGGGGGTTAGGGCCGGGGAGCAGTTCTTC.

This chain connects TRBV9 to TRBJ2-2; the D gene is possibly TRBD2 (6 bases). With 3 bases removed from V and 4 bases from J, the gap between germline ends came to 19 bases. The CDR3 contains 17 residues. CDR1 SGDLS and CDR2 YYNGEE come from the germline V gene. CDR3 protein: CASSGEAVGRSTGELFF. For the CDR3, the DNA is TGTGCCAGCAGCGGGGAGGCCGTGGGACGGTCCACCGGGGAGCTGTTTTTT.

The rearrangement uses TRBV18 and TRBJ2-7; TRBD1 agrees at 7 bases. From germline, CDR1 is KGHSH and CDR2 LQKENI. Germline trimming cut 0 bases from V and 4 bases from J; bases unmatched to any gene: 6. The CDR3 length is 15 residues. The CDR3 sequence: CASSPPGQISYEQYF. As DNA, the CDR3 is TGTGCCAGCTCACCACCGGGACAGATCTCGTACGAGCAGTACTTC.

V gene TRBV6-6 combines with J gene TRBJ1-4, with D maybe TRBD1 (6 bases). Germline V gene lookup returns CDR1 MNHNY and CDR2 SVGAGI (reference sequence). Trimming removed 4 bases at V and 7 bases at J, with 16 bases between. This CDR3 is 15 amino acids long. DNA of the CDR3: TGTGCCAGCAGTTCGGGGGGCGGGTATGGTGAAAAACTGTTTTTT. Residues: CASSSGGGYGEKLFF.

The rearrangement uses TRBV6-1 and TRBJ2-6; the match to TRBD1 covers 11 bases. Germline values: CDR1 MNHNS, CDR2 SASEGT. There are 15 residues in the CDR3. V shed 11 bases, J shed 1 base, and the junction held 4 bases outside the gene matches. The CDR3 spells CAGRDRGSGANVLTF. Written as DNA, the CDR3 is TGTGCCGGCCGGGACAGGGGGTCTGGGGCCAACGTCCTGACTTTC.

The CDR3 spells CASSLGTGFRDYEQYF. The CDR3 bases are TGTGCCAGCAGTTTAGGGACAGGCTTTAGGGACTACGAGCAGTACTTC. V gene TRBV28 combines with J gene TRBJ2-7; 8 positions agree with TRBD1. The length of the CDR3 is 16 residues. V was pared by 2 bases and J by 3 bases, with 9 bases of the junction left unmatched. The germline V gene encodes CDR1 MDHEN and CDR2 SYDVKM. Full variable domain (outside the CDR3, taken from reference TRBV28 and TRBJ2-7): DVKVTQSSRYLVKRTGEKVFLECVQDMDHENMFWYRQDPGLGLRLIYFSYDVKMKEKGDIPEGYSVSREKKERFSLILESASTNQTSMYLCASSLGTGFRDYEQYFGPGTRLTVT.

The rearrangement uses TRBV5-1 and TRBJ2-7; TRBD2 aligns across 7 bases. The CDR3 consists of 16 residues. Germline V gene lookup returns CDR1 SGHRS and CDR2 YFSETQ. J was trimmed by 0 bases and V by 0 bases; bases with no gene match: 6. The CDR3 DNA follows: TGCGCCAGCAGCTTGGGTAGCGGGCCCAGCTCCTACGAGCAGTACTTC. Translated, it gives CASSLGSGPSSYEQYF. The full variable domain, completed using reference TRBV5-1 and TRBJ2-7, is KAGVTQTPRYLIKTRGQQVTLSCSPISGHRSVSWYQQTPGQGLQFLFEYFSETQRNKGNFPGRFSGRQFSNSRSEMNVSTLELGDSALYLCASSLGSGPSSYEQYFGPGTRLTVT.

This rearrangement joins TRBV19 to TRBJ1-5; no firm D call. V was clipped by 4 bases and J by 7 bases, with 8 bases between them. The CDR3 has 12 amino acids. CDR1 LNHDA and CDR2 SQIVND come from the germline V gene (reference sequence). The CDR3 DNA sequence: TGTGCCAGTAGTAGAGCCCGGCAGCCCCAGCATTTT. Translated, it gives CASSRARQPQHF.

The CDR3, as DNA: TGTGCCAGCAGCTTATCGCAGGGGAGGGCCAACGTCCTGACTTTC. This codes for CASSLSQGRANVLTF. The chain couples TRBV7-2 to TRBJ2-6, with a tentative D call TRBD1 (6 bases). There are 15 residues in the CDR3. The germline V and J ends were trimmed by 2 bases and 5 bases, with 10 bases remaining between them. Germline lookup yields CDR1 SGHTA and CDR2 FQGNSA.

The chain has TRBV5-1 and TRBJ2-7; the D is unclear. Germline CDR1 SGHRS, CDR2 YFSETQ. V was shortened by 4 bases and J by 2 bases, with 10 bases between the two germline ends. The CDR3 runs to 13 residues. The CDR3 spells CASSGQNAYEQYF. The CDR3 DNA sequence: TGCGCCAGCAGCGGGCAGAACGCCTACGAGCAGTACTTC.

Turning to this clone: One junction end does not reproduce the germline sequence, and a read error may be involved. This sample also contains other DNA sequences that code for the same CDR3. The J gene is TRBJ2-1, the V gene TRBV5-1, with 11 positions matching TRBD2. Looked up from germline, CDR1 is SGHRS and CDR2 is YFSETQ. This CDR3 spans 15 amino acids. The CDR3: CASRVAGGGYNEQFF. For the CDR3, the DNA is TGTGCCAGCAGAGTAGCGGGAGGGGGCTACAATGAGCAGTTCTTC.

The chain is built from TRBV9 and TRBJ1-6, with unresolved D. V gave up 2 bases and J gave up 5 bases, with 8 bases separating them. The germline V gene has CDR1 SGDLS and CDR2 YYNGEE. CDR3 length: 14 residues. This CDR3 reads CASSVGHDNSPLHF. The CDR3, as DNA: TGTGCCAGCAGCGTTGGGCACGATAATTCACCCCTCCACTTT.